This T cell receptor beta chain was identified during a study of blood T cell repertoires in COVID-19. Clones were sequenced by immunoSEQ multiplex PCR, and TCRdb holds only the in-frame ones, with some missing. This sample carries 100,000 to 150,000 clones, almost 85% of them seen once, and the ten largest clones take around 1.4%. The receptor was isolated from a man between 60 and 75 years old with acute or convalescent COVID-19. Material for sequencing was peripheral blood.

CDR3 loop: CASSPRSSGTSTGELFF. CDR3 sequence (DNA): TGTGCCAGCAGCCCCCGAAGTAGCGGGACGTCTACCGGGGAGCTGTTTTTT. V gene TRBV7-3 combines with J gene TRBJ2-2, with 8 bases that match TRBD2. Losses at the gene ends were 5 bases for V and 5 bases for J; bases not matched to a gene: 13. CDR3 length: 17 residues. CDR1 and CDR2 (germline): SGHTA, FQGTGA.